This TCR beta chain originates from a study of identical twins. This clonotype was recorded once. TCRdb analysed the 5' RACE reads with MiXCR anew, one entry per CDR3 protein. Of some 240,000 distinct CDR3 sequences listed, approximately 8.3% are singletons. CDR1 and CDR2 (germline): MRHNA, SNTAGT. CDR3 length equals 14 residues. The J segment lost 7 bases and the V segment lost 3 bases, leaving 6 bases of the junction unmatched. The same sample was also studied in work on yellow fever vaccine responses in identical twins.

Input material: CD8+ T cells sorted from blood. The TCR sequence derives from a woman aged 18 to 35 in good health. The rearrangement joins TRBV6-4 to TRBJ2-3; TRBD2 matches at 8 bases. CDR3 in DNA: TGTGCCAGCAGTGATTACGCGGGGGGTTATACGCAGTATTTT. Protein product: CASSDYAGGYTQYF.